The source of this T cell receptor (beta chain) is a study of blood T cell repertoires in COVID-19. The CDR3 is made up of 15 amino acids. The germline V gene has CDR1 SEHNR and CDR2 FQNEAQ (reference sequence). J gave up 9 bases and V 5 bases, and 7 bases lay outside the gene matches. The data were produced by immunoSEQ multiplex PCR, yet TCRdb's version contains in-frame clones alone and is incomplete. The sample includes approximately 280,000 clones, around 90% of them seen just once. The sample was peripheral blood. This TCR was recovered from a man aged 18 to 30 with active or convalescent COVID-19. This chain connects TRBV7-9 to TRBJ1-6; 10 bases are shared with TRBD1. DNA for the CDR3: TGTGCCAGCAGCACGGGACAGGGGCCTCCTTCACCCCTCCACTTT. Its protein is CASSTGQGPPSPLHF.